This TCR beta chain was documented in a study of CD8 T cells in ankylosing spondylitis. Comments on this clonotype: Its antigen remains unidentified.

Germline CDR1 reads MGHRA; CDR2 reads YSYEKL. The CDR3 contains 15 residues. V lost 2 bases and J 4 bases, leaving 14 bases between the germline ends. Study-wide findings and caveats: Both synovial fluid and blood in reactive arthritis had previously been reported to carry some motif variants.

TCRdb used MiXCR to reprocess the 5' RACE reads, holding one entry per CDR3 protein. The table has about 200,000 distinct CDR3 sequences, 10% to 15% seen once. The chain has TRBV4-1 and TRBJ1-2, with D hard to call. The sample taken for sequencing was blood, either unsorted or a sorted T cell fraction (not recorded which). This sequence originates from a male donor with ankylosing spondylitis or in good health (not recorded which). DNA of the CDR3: TGCGCCAGCAGCCAATCTGAGGATTCCTTCTATGGCTACACCTTC. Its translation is CASSQSEDSFYGYTF.